The 6 T cell receptor beta chains given below trace back to one sample, sequenced in a study of blood T cell repertoires in COVID-19. Clones were sequenced by immunoSEQ multiplex PCR, and TCRdb holds only the in-frame ones, with some missing. The data hold around 340,000 clones, with over 85% observed a single time. Sequenced material: peripheral blood. The receptor set was obtained from a woman aged 55-69 years with COVID-19, enrolled during active disease.

This clone showed up just a few times. This chain joins TRBV29-1 and TRBJ2-3, with 7 bases that match TRBD2. The trim removed 4 bases at V and 4 bases at J, leaving 14 bases unmatched. Germline CDR1 is SQVTM and CDR2 is ANQGSEA. The CDR3 consists of 16 residues. The chain's CDR3 is CSVGGGIARSPDTQYF. The CDR3 DNA is TGCAGCGTTGGGGGGGGAATAGCCCGTAGCCCAGATACGCAGTATTTT.

The rearrangement joins TRBV11-3 to TRBJ2-7, with a weak D call TRBD1 (6 bases). The CDR3 sequence is 13 residues long. Deletions cut 5 bases from V and 7 bases from J, with 15 bases between. Per the germline V gene, CDR1 is SGHNT and CDR2 is YENEEA. CDR3 bases: TGTGCCAGCAGCCGCGGACAGAAAGGAGAGCAGTACTTC. It encodes CASSRGQKGEQYF.

This chain links TRBV25-1 with TRBJ1-6, with 9 bases aligning to TRBD1. V trimming: 6 bases; J trimming: 5 bases; junction bases outside the gene matches: 2. Per germline, CDR1 MGHDK and CDR2 SYGVNS. There are 14 residues in the CDR3. CDR3 protein: CASSRTGDNSPLHF. In nucleotides, the CDR3 is TGTGCCAGCAGCCGGACAGGGGATAATTCACCCCTCCACTTT.

On this clone: A junction end diverges from the germline sequence, so it may reflect a read error. This rearrangement joins TRBV19 to TRBJ2-1; 12 bases fit TRBD2. The CDR3 sequence is 12 residues long. Per germline, CDR1 LNHDA and CDR2 SQIVND (reference sequence). This CDR3 is CSTSGGRGEQFF. The CDR3 DNA follows: TGCTCCACTAGCGGGGGGAGGGGTGAGCAGTTCTTC.

This clone was counted once. At the DNA level, this CDR3 is encoded by other sequences in the same sample as well. V gene TRBV3-1 (or the pseudogene TRBV3-2) combines with J gene TRBJ1-5; no clear D gene. Per the germline V gene, CDR1 is LGHDT and CDR2 is YNNKEL (reference sequence). There are 13 residues in the CDR3. V gave up 1 base and J gave up 2 bases, with 3 bases separating them. The CDR3: CASSQAGNQPQHF. The CDR3 DNA sequence: TGTGCCAGCAGCCAAGCAGGCAATCAGCCCCAGCATTTT.

The J gene is TRBJ2-7, the V gene TRBV5-6; D may be TRBD1 (7 bases). V lost 4 bases and J 0 bases, leaving 17 bases between the germline ends. The V gene's germline CDR1 is SGHDT and CDR2 YYEEEE. This CDR3 is 16 amino acids long. The CDR3 DNA reads TGTGCCAGCAGCATCGGGGGACAGTGGTACTCCTACGAGCAGTACTTC. It is translated as CASSIGGQWYSYEQYF.